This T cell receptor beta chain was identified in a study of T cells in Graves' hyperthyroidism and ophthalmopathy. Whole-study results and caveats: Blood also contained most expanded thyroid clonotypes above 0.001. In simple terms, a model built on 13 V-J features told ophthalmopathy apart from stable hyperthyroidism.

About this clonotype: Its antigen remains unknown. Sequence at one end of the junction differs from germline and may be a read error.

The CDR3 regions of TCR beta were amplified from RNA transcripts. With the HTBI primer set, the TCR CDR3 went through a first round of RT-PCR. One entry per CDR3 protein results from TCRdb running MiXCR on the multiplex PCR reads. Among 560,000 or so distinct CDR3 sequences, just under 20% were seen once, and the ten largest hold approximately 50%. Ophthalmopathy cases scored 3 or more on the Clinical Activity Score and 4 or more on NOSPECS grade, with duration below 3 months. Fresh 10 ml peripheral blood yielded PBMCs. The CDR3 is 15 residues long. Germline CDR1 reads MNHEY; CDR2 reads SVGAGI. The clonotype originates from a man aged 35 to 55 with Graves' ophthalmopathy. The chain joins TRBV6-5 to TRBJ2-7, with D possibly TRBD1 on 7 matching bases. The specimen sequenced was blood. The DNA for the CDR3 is TGTGCCAGCAGTTACTCTCGCAGGGGGGTGGTAGAGCGGTACTTC. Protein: CASSYSRRGVVERYF.